This is a list of T cell receptor beta chains from one sample in a study of identical twins. TCRdb independently ran MiXCR on the 5' RACE reads; one entry per CDR3 protein. The profile shows more than 1.5 million distinct CDR3 sequences, less than 40% of them singletons. The source material was cord blood. Receptors were obtained from a newborn girl in good health. Both conserved end residues are part of each CDR3. The D gene is left open where the match is weak. Size values are once, few and many counts, or a class for expanded clones, and some rows have none.

J: TRBJ2-4
size: many
V: TRBV5-1
D: -
CDR3: CASSWNPRGAKNIQYF
DNA: TGCGCCAGCAGCTGGAATCCTAGGGGGGCCAAAAACATTCAGTACTTC

J: TRBJ2-3
size: -
V: TRBV29-1
D: -
CDR3: CSVQWSGTDMQYF
DNA: TGCAGCGTTCAGTGGAGCGGGACAGATATGCAGTATTTT

J: TRBJ2-5
size: -
V: TRBV6-5
D: -
CDR3: CASGRRQETQYF
DNA: TGTGCCAGTGGACGGCGCCAAGAGACCCAGTACTTC

J: TRBJ2-7
size: -
V: TRBV5-1
D: -
CDR3: CASSLGDVLYEQYF
DNA: TGCGCCAGCAGCTTGGGGGACGTCCTCTACGAGCAGTACTTC

J: TRBJ2-3
size: -
V: TRBV5-5
D: TRBD2
CDR3: CASSWSGTSGTDTQYF
DNA: TGTGCCAGCAGCTGGTCCGGGACTAGCGGCACAGATACGCAGTATTTT

J: TRBJ2-3
size: -
V: TRBV4-1
D: TRBD2
CDR3: CASSQPRLALSTDTQYF
DNA: TGCGCCAGCAGCCAACCGAGACTAGCTCTTAGCACAGATACGCAGTATTTT

J: TRBJ2-1
size: many
V: TRBV18
D: -
CDR3: CASSQRGVDNEQFF
DNA: TGTGCCAGCTCCCAGAGGGGGGTTGACAATGAGCAGTTCTTC

J: TRBJ2-1
size: -
V: TRBV2
D: -
CDR3: CASSEALLSETQFF
DNA: TGTGCCAGCAGTGAAGCGCTTCTGTCTGAGACCCAGTTCTTC

J: TRBJ2-4
size: -
V: TRBV2
D: TRBD1
CDR3: CAGSEGNRGAKNIQYF
DNA: TGTGCCGGCAGTGAGGGCAACAGGGGAGCCAAAAACATTCAGTACTTC

J: TRBJ2-3
size: -
V: TRBV12-3/TRBV12-4
D: -
CDR3: CASSLGTGSRTQYF
DNA: TGTGCCAGCAGTTTGGGAACAGGGAGCCGTACGCAGTATTTT

J: TRBJ1-5
size: few
V: TRBV11-2
D: -
CDR3: CASSLERRVQPQHF
DNA: TGTGCCAGCAGCTTAGAGCGCAGGGTTCAGCCCCAGCATTTT

J: TRBJ1-2
size: many
V: TRBV29-1
D: -
CDR3: CSVVVGNYGYTF
DNA: TGCAGCGTTGTGGTCGGTAACTATGGCTACACCTTC

J: TRBJ2-5
size: -
V: TRBV4-2
D: -
CDR3: CASSQAEGVTRAQETQYF
DNA: TGTGCCAGCAGCCAGGCCGAAGGCGTGACTAGGGCTCAAGAGACCCAGTACTTC

J: TRBJ1-2
size: -
V: TRBV23-1
D: -
CDR3: CASSPPKPRQVPYGYTF
DNA: TGCGCCAGCAGTCCCCCTAAACCCCGACAGGTCCCCTATGGCTACACCTTC

J: TRBJ1-2
size: few
V: TRBV4-2
D: TRBD1
CDR3: CASSQDLTGSYYGYTF
DNA: TGTGCCAGCAGCCAAGATTTGACAGGGAGCTACTATGGCTACACCTTC

J: TRBJ2-7
size: many
V: TRBV5-8
D: TRBD1
CDR3: CASSNGQGLALPYEQYF
DNA: TGTGCCAGCAGCAACGGACAGGGATTAGCTTTACCCTACGAGCAGTACTTC

J: TRBJ2-4
size: few
V: TRBV2
D: -
CDR3: CASSEVGHNEQYF
DNA: TGTGCCAGCAGTGAAGTTGGCCACAATGAGCAGTACTTC

J: TRBJ2-5
size: -
V: TRBV7-8
D: -
CDR3: CASSLGRNLWETQYF
DNA: TGTGCCAGCAGCTTAGGACGGAACTTATGGGAGACCCAGTACTTC

J: TRBJ1-1
size: -
V: TRBV28
D: -
CDR3: CASSLSLPIRGNTEAFF
DNA: TGTGCCAGCAGTTTATCGCTACCGATCAGGGGGAACACTGAAGCTTTCTTT

J: TRBJ2-1
size: -
V: TRBV5-6
D: TRBD1
CDR3: CASSPDRFYNEQFF
DNA: TGTGCCAGCAGCCCGGACAGGTTCTACAATGAGCAGTTCTTC

J: TRBJ1-2
size: few
V: TRBV5-1
D: TRBD1
CDR3: CASSPLLGQDGNTF
DNA: TGCGCCAGCAGCCCCTTACTGGGACAGGATGGCAACACCTTC

J: TRBJ2-1
size: few
V: TRBV29-1
D: TRBD2
CDR3: CSVLSGSGSGNEQFF
DNA: TGCAGCGTCCTATCGGGTAGCGGGAGTGGGAATGAGCAGTTCTTC

J: TRBJ2-7
size: few
V: TRBV28
D: TRBD1
CDR3: CASTQTGTGISYEQYF
DNA: TGTGCCAGCACCCAAACGGGGACAGGGATCTCCTACGAGCAGTACTTC

J: TRBJ2-5
size: -
V: TRBV20-1
D: TRBD2
CDR3: CSASSLGLAWERYF
DNA: TGCAGTGCAAGTAGTCTGGGACTAGCTTGGGAGCGGTACTTC

J: TRBJ2-4
size: many
V: TRBV12-3/TRBV12-4
D: -
CDR3: CASSFSWLMHVAKNIQYF
DNA: TGTGCCAGCAGTTTCTCCTGGCTCATGCACGTAGCCAAAAACATTCAGTACTTC

J: TRBJ1-2
size: -
V: TRBV20-1
D: TRBD1
CDR3: CSATQGGYGYTF
DNA: TGCAGTGCTACACAGGGGGGCTATGGCTACACCTTC

J: TRBJ2-7
size: -
V: TRBV6-5
D: -
CDR3: CAAGDTYEQYF
DNA: TGTGCTGCAGGGGATACCTACGAGCAGTACTTC

J: TRBJ2-5
size: -
V: TRBV7-7
D: -
CDR3: CASSFEQGGQETQYF
DNA: TGTGCTAGCAGCTTCGAACAGGGTGGACAAGAGACCCAGTACTTC

J: TRBJ2-7
size: -
V: TRBV7-2
D: -
CDR3: CASSQIPTWEQYF
DNA: TGTGCCAGCAGCCAGATCCCCACATGGGAGCAGTACTTC

J: TRBJ2-2
size: -
V: TRBV11-2
D: -
CDR3: CASSQRAGELFF
DNA: TGTGCCAGCAGCCAGCGGGCCGGGGAGCTGTTTTTT

J: TRBJ1-6
size: few
V: TRBV12-3/TRBV12-4
D: -
CDR3: CASSAKGENSPLHF
DNA: TGTGCCAGCAGTGCGAAGGGAGAGAATTCACCCCTCCACTTT

J: TRBJ1-2
size: -
V: TRBV20-1
D: -
CDR3: CSARDAMKKTYGYTF
DNA: TGCAGTGCTAGAGATGCTATGAAGAAGACCTATGGCTACACCTTC

J: TRBJ2-7
size: -
V: TRBV7-8
D: -
CDR3: CASSHRDNEQYF
DNA: TGTGCCAGCAGCCACCGGGACAACGAGCAGTACTTC